These 30 T cell receptor beta chains were all obtained from the same sample, sequenced in a study of blood T cell dynamics during melanoma immunotherapy. Method: immunoSEQ multiplex PCR; TCRdb's copy keeps in-frame clones and lacks some. The sample has some 14,000 clones, around 90% seen once; the top ten hold 0.18%. Stated time point: pre-treatment baseline. The sequencing used effector memory CD8+ T cells from blood, collected from a patient treated with checkpoint blockade. These receptors came from a human donor with melanoma.

The chain joins TRBV7-6 to TRBJ1-2; 8 positions match TRBD1. The CDR3 length is 13 residues. From germline, CDR1 is SGHVS and CDR2 FNYEAQ. V lost 8 bases to trimming and J lost 1 base; unmatched junction nucleotides: 3. The CDR3 DNA is TGTGCCAGCGGACAGGGCGATAACTATGGCTACACCTTC. This sequence encodes CASGQGDNYGYTF.

The chain combines TRBV11-2 with TRBJ2-2, with unresolved D. The germline CDR1 and CDR2 sequences are SGHAT and FQNNGV. Between the trimmed V and J ends, which lost 5 bases and 5 bases, there was a span of 6 bases. The CDR3 runs 12 residues. CDR3 loop: CASSGVTGELFF. The CDR3 DNA reads TGTGCCAGCAGCGGAGTTACCGGGGAGCTGTTTTTT.

J is TRBJ2-2 and V is TRBV18, with 10 nucleotides matching TRBD2. Looked up from germline, CDR1 is KGHSH and CDR2 is LQKENI. Trimming took 3 bases from V and 2 from J; bases not matched to a gene: 9. The CDR3 consists of 18 residues. The CDR3 region has the DNA TGTGCCAGCTCACCCGGACTAGCGGCGATACTTAACACCGGGGAGCTGTTTTTT. Residues: CASSPGLAAILNTGELFF.

The J gene is TRBJ1-3, the V gene TRBV6-6; 7 bases align to TRBD1. V gave up 2 bases and J gave up 6 bases; unmatched junction bases: 4. The CDR3 consists of 14 residues. Germline V gene data show CDR1 as MNHNY and CDR2 as SVGAGI (reference sequence). In DNA form, the CDR3 reads TGTGCCAGCAGTTACGACAGGGAGGAAAACACCATATATTTT. This codes for CASSYDREENTIYF.

The chain recombines TRBV7-9 with TRBJ2-3; the match to TRBD2 covers 7 bases. J lost 0 bases, V lost 5 bases, and 2 bases had no gene match. CDR3 length equals 14 residues. The germline V gene has CDR1 SEHNR and CDR2 FQNEAQ (reference sequence). CDR3 coding DNA: TGTGCCAGCAGCCGGGGGGACAGCACAGATACGCAGTATTTT. Amino acid sequence: CASSRGDSTDTQYF.

The J gene is TRBJ2-1, the V gene TRBV10-2, with 11 bases aligning to TRBD2. The CDR3 consists of 18 residues. Germline V lookup: CDR1 WSHSY, CDR2 SAAADI. The junction had 12 bases not matched to a gene; V was cut back by 0 bases and J by 8 bases. CDR3 DNA sequence: TGCGCCAGCAGTGAGTCGTTTAGGCGAACTAGCGGGAGCGATGAGCAGTTCTTC. Translated: CASSESFRRTSGSDEQFF.

The chain carries TRBV18 and TRBJ1-3, with a tentative D call TRBD1 (5 bases). CDR1 and CDR2 from the germline V gene are KGHSH and LQKENI. V was pared by 2 bases and J by 8 bases, with 16 bases between. The CDR3 consists of 15 residues. The CDR3, as DNA: TGTGCCAGCTCACCAACCATTGGGGGGAGTGACACCATATATTTT. It yields the protein CASSPTIGGSDTIYF.

In DNA form, the CDR3 reads TGTGCCAGCAGCCAGCCTACTAGTGGAGTGACCGAGCAGTACTTC. Amino acids: CASSQPTSGVTEQYF. The genes are TRBV4-2 and TRBJ2-7; D might be TRBD2 (5 bases). Trimming pared 3 bases from V and 6 bases from J, leaving 18 bases between. Germline V gene data show CDR1 as LGHNA and CDR2 as YNFKEQ. This CDR3 is built from 15 residues.

V and J are TRBV7-9 and TRBJ2-7; maybe TRBD1 (5 bases). Germline V CDR1 and CDR2: SEHNR, FQNEAQ (reference sequence). CDR3 length equals 14 residues. Between the trimmed V and J ends, which lost 4 bases and 6 bases, there was a span of 16 bases. The CDR3 reads CASSSVGPTPEQYF. The DNA for the CDR3 is TGTGCCAGCAGCTCCGTGGGGCCGACCCCCGAGCAGTACTTC.

The rearrangement uses TRBV9 and TRBJ2-1, with 7 bases matching TRBD1. The CDR3 extends over 15 amino acids. The J segment lost 5 bases and the V segment lost 3 bases, leaving 8 bases of the junction unmatched. Germline CDR1 reads SGDLS; CDR2 reads YYNGEE. The CDR3 nucleotides are TGTGCCAGCAGCGCACAGGGGAGCATCAACAATGAGCAGTTCTTC. Its protein is CASSAQGSINNEQFF.

The chain links TRBV6-4 to TRBJ1-5, with D possibly TRBD1 on 5 matching bases. The germline V gene has CDR1 MRHNA and CDR2 SNTAGT. This CDR3 is 13 amino acids long. Trimming pared 4 bases from V and 3 bases from J, leaving 7 bases between. CDR3 loop: CASSAGFNQPQHF. The CDR3 DNA reads TGTGCCAGCAGTGCAGGGTTCAATCAGCCCCAGCATTTT.

The rearrangement uses TRBV29-1 and TRBJ1-1, with D uncertain. Trimming took 7 bases from V and 0 from J, leaving 9 bases between them. Germline CDR1 is SQVTM and CDR2 is ANQGSEA. CDR3 size: 12 residues. Here the CDR3 reads CSGQVMNTEAFF. The CDR3 DNA follows: TGCAGCGGCCAGGTGATGAACACTGAAGCTTTCTTT.

This chain joins TRBV21-1 and TRBJ2-3; whether TRBD2, the table's D call, matches the DNA was not checked. TRBV21-1 is flagged as a pseudogene. This CDR3 is 17 amino acids long. CDR3 bases: TGTGCCAGCAGCAAAGGCTCGGGGACTCAGGAACCAGATACGCAGTATTTT. Protein product: CASSKGSGTQEPDTQYF.

V gene TRBV5-6 combines with J gene TRBJ2-2, with D uncertain. This CDR3 has 16 residues. V gave up 4 bases and J gave up 2 bases, with 15 bases separating them. CDR1 and CDR2 from the germline V gene are SGHDT and YYEEEE. CDR3 in amino acids: CASSLWLRLNTGELFF. The DNA for the CDR3 is TGTGCCAGCAGCCTCTGGCTCAGACTCAACACCGGGGAGCTGTTTTTT.

The CDR3 spells CASSPRRGRARDEQYF. CDR3 sequence (DNA): TGTGCCAGCAGCCCCCGACGGGGGAGGGCCCGGGACGAGCAGTACTTC. This sequence joins TRBV7-2 and TRBJ2-7, with TRBD2 matching 7 bases. V was pared by 5 bases and J by 5 bases, with 15 bases of the junction left unmatched. Per germline, CDR1 SGHTA and CDR2 FQGNSA. This CDR3 region has 16 residues.

The chain employs TRBV6-5 and TRBJ2-7; D unresolved. Germline values: CDR1 MNHEY, CDR2 SVGAGI. The CDR3 consists of 15 residues. The V and J ends lost 0 bases and 4 bases respectively, with 13 bases between them. The chain's CDR3 is CASSYSKQRYYEQYF. The CDR3 DNA follows: TGTGCCAGCAGTTACTCGAAACAGAGATATTACGAGCAGTACTTC.

The chain recombines TRBV10-1 with TRBJ2-7; D is uncertain. This CDR3 has 13 amino acids. V lost 2 bases and J 2 bases, leaving 7 bases between the germline ends. CDR1 is WNHNN and CDR2 is SYGVQD in the germline V gene (reference sequence). Written as DNA, the CDR3 is TGCGCCAGCAGTGAGCAGCCCCCCTACGAGCAGTACTTC. Amino acids: CASSEQPPYEQYF.

The rearrangement uses TRBV4-2 and TRBJ2-1, with D unclear. The V end lost 0 bases, the J end lost 5 bases, and 8 bases lay between the germline ends. There are 14 residues in the CDR3. The V gene's germline CDR1 is LGHNA and CDR2 YNFKEQ. The CDR3 loop is CASSQELGNNEQFF. In DNA, the CDR3 is TGTGCCAGCAGCCAAGAATTGGGGAACAATGAGCAGTTCTTC.

CDR3 DNA: TGTGCCAGTAGTTGGGGGAGCTCTGGAAACACCATATATTTT. It codes for CASSWGSSGNTIYF. This chain links TRBV19 with TRBJ1-3, with a possible D match to TRBD1 (5 bases). Germline CDR1 and CDR2: LNHDA and SQIVND (reference sequence). The ends were cut back, 5 bases at V and 0 bases at J, with 8 bases in the middle. The length of the CDR3 is 14 residues.

The chain is built from TRBV9 and TRBJ1-1; D unresolved. The CDR3 extends over 15 amino acids. V was trimmed by 0 bases and J by 0 bases, leaving 9 bases between them. Germline V gives CDR1 SGDLS, CDR2 YYNGEE. The CDR3 region has the DNA TGTGCCAGCAGCGTAGGCGTCAGTATGAACACTGAAGCTTTCTTT. Amino acids: CASSVGVSMNTEAFF.

The chain carries TRBV15 and TRBJ2-2; maybe TRBD1 (5 bases). The CDR3 is 12 amino acids. The V end was cut by 6 bases, the J end by 7 bases, with 9 bases between. Germline V gives CDR1 LNHNV, CDR2 YYDKDF (reference sequence). The CDR3 loop reads CATSQGNGELFF. CDR3 in DNA: TGTGCCACCAGTCAGGGAAACGGGGAGCTGTTTTTT.

The J gene is TRBJ1-5, the V gene TRBV27; 8 bases are shared with TRBD1. CDR3 size: 12 residues. The germline V gene has CDR1 MNHEY and CDR2 SMNVEV (reference sequence). V lost 8 bases to trimming and J lost 7 bases; unmatched junction nucleotides: 4. The CDR3 region has the DNA TGTGCCAGCGGACAGGGTTTACAGCCCCAGCATTTT. Amino acid sequence: CASGQGLQPQHF.

The chain recombines TRBV19 with TRBJ2-5; D ambiguous. The end of the DNA fits TRBJ2-7 better, so the J call may be wrong. The CDR3 consists of 16 residues. Germline V gene data show CDR1 as LNHDA and CDR2 as SQIVND (reference sequence). The CDR3 protein is CASSMLTSGGDYEQYF. CDR3 coding DNA: TGTGCCAGTAGTATGCTTACCTCGGGCGGTGACTACGAGCAGTACTTC.

J is TRBJ2-5 and V is TRBV4-3; D is uncertain. The DNA end favors TRBJ2-7, so the J call may be wrong. The germline V gene has CDR1 LGHNA and CDR2 YSLEER. CDR3 length: 13 residues. The CDR3 loop reads CASSQGLLYEQYF. The CDR3 coding sequence is TGCGCCAGCAGCCAAGGGCTCCTCTACGAGCAGTACTTC.

The chain has TRBV4-3 and TRBJ2-2; 10 bases fit TRBD2. The CDR3 spans 17 residues. CDR1 LGHNA and CDR2 YSLEER come from the germline V gene. V lost 0 bases and J lost 4; bases outside the gene matches: 5. CDR3 protein: CASSQEASGGFTGELFF. The CDR3 region has the DNA TGCGCCAGCAGCCAAGAAGCTAGCGGGGGTTTCACCGGGGAGCTGTTTTTT.

The V and J genes are TRBV27 and TRBJ2-7; 8 bases match TRBD2. CDR1 and CDR2 (germline): MNHEY, SMNVEV (reference sequence). There are 13 residues in the CDR3. The ends lost 2 bases at V and 3 bases at J; junction bases unmatched: 0. Here the CDR3 reads CASSLRGGYEQYF. The DNA of the CDR3 is TGTGCCAGCAGTTTACGGGGGGGCTACGAGCAGTACTTC.

V usage is TRBV5-1 and J usage is TRBJ1-5; the D gene is possibly TRBD1 (6 bases). The germline V and J ends were trimmed by 2 bases and 5 bases, with 17 bases remaining between them. Germline V gene lookup returns CDR1 SGHRS and CDR2 YFSETQ. The CDR3 runs 16 residues. CDR3 region: CASSLRRRQAYQPQHF. CDR3 bases: TGCGCCAGCAGCTTAAGACGACGACAGGCCTATCAGCCCCAGCATTTT.

The chain combines TRBV18 with TRBJ2-7; the match to TRBD2 covers 8 bases. CDR3 length: 13 amino acids. The V gene's germline CDR1 is KGHSH and CDR2 LQKENI. V dropped 8 bases and J dropped 5; count of bases not matched to a gene: 8. The CDR3 region is CASALTGGDEQYF. The CDR3 DNA is TGTGCCAGCGCCCTAACGGGAGGGGACGAGCAGTACTTC.

Points on this clone: Germline is not matched at one junction end, which may reflect a read error. The chain combines TRBV9 with TRBJ2-5, with 11 bases matching TRBD2. The CDR3 totals 14 residues. Germline lookup yields CDR1 SGDLS and CDR2 YYNGEE. The CDR3: CASNVAGGLETQYF. The CDR3 DNA follows: TGTGCCAGCAACGTAGCGGGAGGGTTGGAGACCCAGTACTTC.

The gene calls are TRBV7-6 and TRBJ2-5; unclear D gene. Judging by the DNA end, TRBJ2-7 fits better; the J call may be wrong. Per germline, CDR1 SGHVS and CDR2 FNYEAQ. The CDR3 consists of 14 residues. Here the CDR3 reads CASSLGGSAYEQYF. The CDR3 DNA follows: TGTGCCAGCAGCTTAGGGGGATCAGCCTACGAGCAGTACTTC.